This T cell receptor (beta chain) was profiled in a study of cytomegalovirus exposure and HLA in healthy donors. Amplification used 60 Vbeta primers and 13 Jbeta primers. Study processing details: About 10 million shared chains were among approximately 80 million unique TCR beta chains counted in a later analysis. Generated by immunoSEQ multiplex PCR, the TCRdb table keeps only in-frame clones and is missing some. That table supplies the V and J calls and clone size; D and trimming were determined from the DNA. This table holds 150,000 to 200,000 clones, about 13% found once. CDR3 length: 13 amino acids. Germline lookup yields CDR1 MNHNS and CDR2 SASEGT. After removal of 6 bases from V and 7 bases from J, the junction contained 6 bases not matched to a gene. Study-wide findings and caveats: In a later analysis, a missense DCLRE1C variant was linked to TCR beta V- and J-gene trimming. Most TCR beta V segments were productive about 87% or about 30% of the time in an earlier analysis. It was reportedly the case that the classifier diagnosed cytomegalovirus status with high specificity and sensitivity.

With regard to this clone: Its target is unknown.

The TCR was taken from a man aged 45-65 years in good health and CMV-seropositive. The chain uses TRBV6-1 and TRBJ1-1; 9 bases line up with TRBD1. The specimen sequenced was PBMCs. As DNA, the CDR3 is TGTGCCAGCAGGTACAGGGGGCAGGGTGAAGCTTTCTTT. Translation gives CASRYRGQGEAFF.